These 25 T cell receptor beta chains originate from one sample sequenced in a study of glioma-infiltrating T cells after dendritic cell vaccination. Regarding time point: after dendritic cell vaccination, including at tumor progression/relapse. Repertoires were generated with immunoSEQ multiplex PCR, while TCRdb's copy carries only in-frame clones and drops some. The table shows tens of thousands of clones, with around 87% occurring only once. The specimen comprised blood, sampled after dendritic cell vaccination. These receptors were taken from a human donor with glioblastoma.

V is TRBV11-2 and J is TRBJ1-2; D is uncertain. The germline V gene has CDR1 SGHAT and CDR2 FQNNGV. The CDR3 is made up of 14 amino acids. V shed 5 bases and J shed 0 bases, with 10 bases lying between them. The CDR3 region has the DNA TGTGCCAGCAGCCCCGCCCCAGCTAACTATGGCTACACCTTC. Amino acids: CASSPAPANYGYTF.

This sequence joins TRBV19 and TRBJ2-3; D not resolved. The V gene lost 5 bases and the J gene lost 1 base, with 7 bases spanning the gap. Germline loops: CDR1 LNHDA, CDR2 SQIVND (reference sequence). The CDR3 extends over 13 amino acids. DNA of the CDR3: TGTGCCAGTAGTCCGGTTGGCACAGATACGCAGTATTTT. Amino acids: CASSPVGTDTQYF.

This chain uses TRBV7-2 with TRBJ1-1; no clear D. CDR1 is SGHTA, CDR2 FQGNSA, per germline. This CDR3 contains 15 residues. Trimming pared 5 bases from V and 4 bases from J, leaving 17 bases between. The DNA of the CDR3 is TGTGCCAGCAGCCCGCGGGTCTCCATGGCCACTGAAGCTTTCTTT. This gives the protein CASSPRVSMATEAFF.

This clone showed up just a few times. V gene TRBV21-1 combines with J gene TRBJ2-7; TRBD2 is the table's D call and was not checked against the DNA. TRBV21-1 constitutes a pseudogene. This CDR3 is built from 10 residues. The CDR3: CASTRGEQYF. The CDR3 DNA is TGTGCCAGTACTCGGGGCGAGCAGTACTTC.

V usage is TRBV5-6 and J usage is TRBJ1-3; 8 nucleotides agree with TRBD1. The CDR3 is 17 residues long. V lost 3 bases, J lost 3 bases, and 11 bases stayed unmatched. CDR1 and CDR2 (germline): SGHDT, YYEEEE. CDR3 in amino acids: CASSYDTGGRFGNTIYF. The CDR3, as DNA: TGTGCCAGCAGCTATGATACAGGGGGAAGATTTGGAAACACCATATATTTT.

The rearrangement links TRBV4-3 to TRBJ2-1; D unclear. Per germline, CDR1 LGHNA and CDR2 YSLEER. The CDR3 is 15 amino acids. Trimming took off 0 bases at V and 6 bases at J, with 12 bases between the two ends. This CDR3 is CASSQEPLGGNEQFF. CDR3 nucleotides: TGCGCCAGCAGCCAAGAACCCCTAGGCGGCAATGAGCAGTTCTTC.

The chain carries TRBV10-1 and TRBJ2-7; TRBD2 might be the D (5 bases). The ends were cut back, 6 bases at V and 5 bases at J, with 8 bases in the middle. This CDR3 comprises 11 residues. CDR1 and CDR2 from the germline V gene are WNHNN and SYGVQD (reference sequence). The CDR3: CASSGNNEQYF. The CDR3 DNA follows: TGCGCCAGCAGCGGGAACAACGAGCAGTACTTC.

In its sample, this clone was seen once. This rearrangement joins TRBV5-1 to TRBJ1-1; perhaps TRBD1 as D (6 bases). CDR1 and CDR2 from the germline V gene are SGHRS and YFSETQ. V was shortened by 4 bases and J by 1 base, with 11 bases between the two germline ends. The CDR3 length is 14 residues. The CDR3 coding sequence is TGCGCCAGCAGCCCCGGGACACCGAACACTGAAGCTTTCTTT. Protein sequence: CASSPGTPNTEAFF.

CDR3 coding DNA: TGTGCCAGCAGCCTCCAGGGGCCGGTGAACACTGAAGCTTTCTTT. It encodes CASSLQGPVNTEAFF. The gene calls are TRBV11-1 and TRBJ1-1, with D perhaps matching TRBD1 (6 bases). Germline CDR1 and CDR2: SGHAT and FQDESV (reference sequence). This CDR3 is built from 15 residues. V dropped 5 bases and J dropped 0 bases, with 13 bases sitting between them.

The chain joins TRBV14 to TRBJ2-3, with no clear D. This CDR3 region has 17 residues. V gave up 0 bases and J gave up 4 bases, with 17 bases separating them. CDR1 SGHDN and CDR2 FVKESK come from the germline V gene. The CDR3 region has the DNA TGTGCCAGCAGCCAAGATGGCGATAGCTGGGTATCAGATACGCAGTATTTT. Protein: CASSQDGDSWVSDTQYF.

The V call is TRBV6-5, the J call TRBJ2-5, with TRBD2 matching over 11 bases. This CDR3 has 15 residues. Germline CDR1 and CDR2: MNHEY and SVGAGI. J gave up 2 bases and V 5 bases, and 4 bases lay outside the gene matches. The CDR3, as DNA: TGTGCCAGCAGTACCCGACTAGCGGGGCAAGAGACCCAGTACTTC. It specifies CASSTRLAGQETQYF.

The CDR3 reads CASSLAGTGGVTDTQYF. The DNA for the CDR3 is TGCGCCAGCAGCTTGGCCGGCACGGGGGGAGTCACAGATACGCAGTATTTT. The genes are TRBV5-1 and TRBJ2-3; 7 bases line up with TRBD2. Trimming at V came to 0 bases and at J to 2 bases, leaving 9 bases not matched to a gene. CDR1 and CDR2 from the germline V gene are SGHRS and YFSETQ. The CDR3 covers 17 residues.

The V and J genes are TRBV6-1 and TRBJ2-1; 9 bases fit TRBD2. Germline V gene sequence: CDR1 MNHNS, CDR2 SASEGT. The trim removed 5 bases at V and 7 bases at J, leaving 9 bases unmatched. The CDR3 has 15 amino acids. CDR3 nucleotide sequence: TGTGCCAGCAGTCCCTCGGGACTAGCCGCTAATGAGCAGTTCTTC. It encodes CASSPSGLAANEQFF.

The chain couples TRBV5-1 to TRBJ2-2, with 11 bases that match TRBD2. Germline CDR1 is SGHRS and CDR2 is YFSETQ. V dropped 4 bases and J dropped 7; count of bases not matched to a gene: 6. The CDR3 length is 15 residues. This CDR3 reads CASSPPSGGYGELFF. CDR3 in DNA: TGCGCCAGCAGCCCGCCTAGCGGGGGGTACGGGGAGCTGTTTTTT.

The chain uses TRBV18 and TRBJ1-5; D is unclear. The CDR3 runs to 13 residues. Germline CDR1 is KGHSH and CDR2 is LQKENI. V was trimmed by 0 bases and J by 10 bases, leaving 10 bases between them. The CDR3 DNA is TGTGCCAGCTCACCACCGGAACGACTTCCCCAGCATTTT. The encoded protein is CASSPPERLPQHF.

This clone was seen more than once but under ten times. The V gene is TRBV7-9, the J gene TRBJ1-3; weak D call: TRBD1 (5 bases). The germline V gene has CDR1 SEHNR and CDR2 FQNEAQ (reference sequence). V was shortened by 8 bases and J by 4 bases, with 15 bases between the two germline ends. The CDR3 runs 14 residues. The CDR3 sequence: CASRPPGFGNTIYF. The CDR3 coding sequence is TGTGCCAGCCGACCTCCAGGGTTCGGAAACACCATATATTTT.

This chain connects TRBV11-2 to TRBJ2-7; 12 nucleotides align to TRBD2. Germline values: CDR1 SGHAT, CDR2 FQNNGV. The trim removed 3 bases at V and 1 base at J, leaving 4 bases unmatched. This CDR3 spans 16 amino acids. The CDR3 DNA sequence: TGTGCCAGCAGCTTTTCGACTAGCGGGAGATCCTACGAGCAGTACTTC. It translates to CASSFSTSGRSYEQYF.

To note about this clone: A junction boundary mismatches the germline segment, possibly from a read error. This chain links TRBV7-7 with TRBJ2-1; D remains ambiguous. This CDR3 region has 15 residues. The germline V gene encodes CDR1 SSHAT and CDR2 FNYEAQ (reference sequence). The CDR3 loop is CASSSDWSSYNEQFF. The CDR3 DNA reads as TGTGCTAGCAGCTCCGACTGGAGCTCCTACAATGAGCAGTTCTTC.

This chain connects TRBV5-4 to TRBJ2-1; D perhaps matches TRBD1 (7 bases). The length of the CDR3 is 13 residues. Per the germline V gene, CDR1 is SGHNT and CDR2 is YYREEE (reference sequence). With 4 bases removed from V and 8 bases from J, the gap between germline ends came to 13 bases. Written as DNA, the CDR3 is TGTGCCAGCAGCAAAGGAGGGGGCGATGAGCAGTTCTTC. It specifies CASSKGGGDEQFF.

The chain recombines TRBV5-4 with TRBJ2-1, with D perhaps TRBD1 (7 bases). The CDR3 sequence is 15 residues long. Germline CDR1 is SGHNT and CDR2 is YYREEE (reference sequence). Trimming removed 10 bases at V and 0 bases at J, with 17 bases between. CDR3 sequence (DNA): TGTGCCGGGGGGTGGGGACAGAGCTCCTACAATGAGCAGTTCTTC. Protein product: CAGGWGQSSYNEQFF.

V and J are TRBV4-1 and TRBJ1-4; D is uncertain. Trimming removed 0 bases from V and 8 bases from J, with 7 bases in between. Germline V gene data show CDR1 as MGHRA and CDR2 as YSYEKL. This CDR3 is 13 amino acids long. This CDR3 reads CASSQESGEKLFF. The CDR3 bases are TGCGCCAGCAGCCAAGAAAGCGGAGAAAAACTGTTTTTT.

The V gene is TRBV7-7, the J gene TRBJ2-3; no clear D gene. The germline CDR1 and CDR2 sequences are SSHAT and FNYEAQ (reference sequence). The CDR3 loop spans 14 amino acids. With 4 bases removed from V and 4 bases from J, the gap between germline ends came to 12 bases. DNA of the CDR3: TGTGCCAGCAGCTCCGATCTAGTCCCAGATACGCAGTATTTT. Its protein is CASSSDLVPDTQYF.

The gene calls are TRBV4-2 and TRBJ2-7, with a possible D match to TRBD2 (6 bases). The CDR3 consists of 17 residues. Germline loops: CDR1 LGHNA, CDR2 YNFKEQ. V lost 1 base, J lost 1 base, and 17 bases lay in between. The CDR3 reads CASSQGSAEGTSYEQYF. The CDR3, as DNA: TGTGCCAGCAGCCAAGGCTCTGCGGAGGGTACGTCCTACGAGCAGTACTTC.

CDR3: CASRQGSAGELFF. CDR3 in DNA: TGTGCCAGCAGACAGGGGTCGGCCGGGGAGCTGTTTTTT. The chain uses TRBV2 and TRBJ2-2, with TRBD1 matching 7 bases. Germline V gives CDR1 SNHLY, CDR2 FYNNEI. The CDR3 is 13 residues long. The junction had 4 bases not matched to a gene; V was cut back by 6 bases and J by 6 bases. Supplemented by reference TRBV2 and TRBJ2-2, the full variable domain reads EPEVTQTPSHQVTQMGQEVILRCVPISNHLYFYWYRQILGQKVEFLVSFYNNEISEKSEIFDDQFSVERPDGSNFTLKIRSTKLEDSAMYFCASRQGSAGELFFGEGSRLTVL.

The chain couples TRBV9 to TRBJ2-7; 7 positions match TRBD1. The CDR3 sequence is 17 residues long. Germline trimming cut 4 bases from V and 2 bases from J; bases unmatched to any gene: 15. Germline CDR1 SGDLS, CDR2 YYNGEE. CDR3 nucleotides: TGTGCCAGCAGCCAAACCTCTTATGGGCAGGGGGCCTACGAGCAGTACTTC. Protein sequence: CASSQTSYGQGAYEQYF.